Reported below is one TCR beta chain. The V end lost 2 bases, the J end lost 4 bases, and 15 bases lay between the germline ends. The CDR3 is 15 amino acids. Germline V CDR1 and CDR2: SGHTS, YDEGEE. The sample is drawn from a study of blood T cell repertoires in COVID-19. Generated by immunoSEQ multiplex PCR, the TCRdb table keeps only in-frame clones and is missing some. The data hold fewer than 350,000 clones, with roughly 85% observed a single time. The clonotype comes from a human donor in a cohort sampled during active COVID-19. The chain couples TRBV5-8 to TRBJ1-2; D call uncertain. Sequencing was performed on peripheral blood. CDR3: CASSFVSYRSYGYTF. The CDR3 DNA follows: TGTGCCAGCAGCTTCGTAAGCTACAGATCCTATGGCTACACCTTC. Together with reference TRBV5-8 and TRBJ1-2, the CDR3 gives the full variable domain: EAGVTQSPTHLIKTRGQQATLRCSPISGHTSVYWYQQALGLGLQFLLWYDEGEERNRGNFPPRFSGRQFPNYSSELNVNALELEDSALYLCASSFVSYRSYGYTFGSGTRLTVV.